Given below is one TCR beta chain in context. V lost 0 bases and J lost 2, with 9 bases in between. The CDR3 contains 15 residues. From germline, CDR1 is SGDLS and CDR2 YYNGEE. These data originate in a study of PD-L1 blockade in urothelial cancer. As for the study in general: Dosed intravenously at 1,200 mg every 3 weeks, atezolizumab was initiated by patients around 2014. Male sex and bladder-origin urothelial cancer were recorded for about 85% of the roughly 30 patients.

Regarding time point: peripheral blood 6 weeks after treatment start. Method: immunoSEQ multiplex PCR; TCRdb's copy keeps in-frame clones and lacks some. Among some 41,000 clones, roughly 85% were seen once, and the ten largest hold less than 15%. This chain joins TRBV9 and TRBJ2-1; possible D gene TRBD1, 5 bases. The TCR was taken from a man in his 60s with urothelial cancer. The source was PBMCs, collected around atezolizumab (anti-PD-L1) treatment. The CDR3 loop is CASSVEGNAYNEQFF. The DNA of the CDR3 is TGTGCCAGCAGCGTAGAGGGGAATGCCTACAATGAGCAGTTCTTC. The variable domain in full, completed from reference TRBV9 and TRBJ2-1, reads DSGVTQTPKHLITATGQRVTLRCSPRSGDLSVYWYQQSLDQGLQFLIQYYNGEERAKGNILERFSAQQFPDLHSELNLSSLELGDSALYFCASSVEGNAYNEQFFGPGTRLTVL.